The 30 T cell receptor beta chains listed next were all sequenced from one sample in a study of shared clonotypes between healthy human individuals. TCRdb keeps only in-frame clones here, not all; method: immunoSEQ multiplex PCR. The data contain over 2 million clones, around 93% of them singletons. Specimen: naive CD4+ T cells from PBMCs. Indicated subset: CD45RA+ positively selected. The receptors originated from a man in his late teens or twenties in good health. Some clones in this sample may be carry-over from other donors' samples.

J is TRBJ2-7 and V is TRBV11-1; a weak D match, TRBD1 (6 bases). Trimming removed 1 base from V and 6 bases from J, with 10 bases in between. CDR1 and CDR2 (germline): SGHAT, FQDESV (reference sequence). CDR3 length equals 13 residues. CDR3 protein: CASSLGTAIEQYF. The CDR3, as DNA: TGTGCCAGCAGCTTAGGGACAGCGATCGAGCAGTACTTC. Variable domain in full (rest from reference TRBV11-1 and TRBJ2-7): EAEVAQSPRYKITEKSQAVAFWCDPISGHATLYWYRQILGQGPELLVQFQDESVVDDSQLPKDRFSAERLKGVDSTLKIQPAELGDSAMYLCASSLGTAIEQYFGPGTRLTVT.

This rearrangement joins TRBV28 to TRBJ1-2; D not certain. CDR3 size: 16 residues. Trimming left V 5 bases short and J 8 bases short, with 24 bases between. Germline V lookup: CDR1 MDHEN, CDR2 SYDVKM. The DNA for the CDR3 is TGTGCCAGCAGTCCAGGAACGATGGACTCCCCTGAGGGCTACACCTTC. Encoded protein: CASSPGTMDSPEGYTF.

The chain has TRBV19 and TRBJ2-3, with a tentative D call TRBD1 (6 bases). Germline CDR1 is LNHDA and CDR2 is SQIVND (reference sequence). CDR3 size: 15 residues. V lost 5 bases to trimming and J lost 2 bases, with 14 bases between them. The CDR3 DNA reads as TGTGCCAGTAGTCCCGACAGGTTCTACACAGATACGCAGTATTTT. Residues: CASSPDRFYTDTQYF.

The rearrangement uses TRBV7-9 and TRBJ2-7; possibly TRBD1 for D (7 bases). The CDR3 totals 15 residues. Between the trimmed V and J ends, which lost 7 bases and 1 base, there was a span of 17 bases. Per the germline V gene, CDR1 is SEHNR and CDR2 is FQNEAQ (reference sequence). The CDR3 region has the DNA TGTGCCAGCACCACGGCAGGGGGAGGTTCCTACGAGCAGTACTTC. The encoded protein is CASTTAGGGSYEQYF.

CDR3: CASSPGVWTEAFF. CDR3 bases: TGTGCCAGCAGTCCAGGGGTCTGGACTGAAGCTTTCTTT. The chain links TRBV6-5 to TRBJ1-1; weak D call: TRBD1 (6 bases). Deletions cut 5 bases from V and 5 bases from J, with 12 bases between. Germline values: CDR1 MNHEY, CDR2 SVGAGI. The length of the CDR3 is 13 residues.

The count of this clone is one. This chain connects TRBV19 to TRBJ1-1; D possibly corresponds to TRBD1 (5 bases). V was shortened by 4 bases and J by 3 bases, with 15 bases between the two germline ends. The CDR3 has 15 amino acids. Germline V gene data show CDR1 as LNHDA and CDR2 as SQIVND (reference sequence). CDR3 region: CASSTPGPRDTEAFF. CDR3 in DNA: TGTGCCAGTAGTACCCCGGGACCGCGTGACACTGAAGCTTTCTTT.

This rearrangement joins TRBV4-1 to TRBJ2-7; unclear D gene. The CDR3 has 14 amino acids. The germline V gene has CDR1 MGHRA and CDR2 YSYEKL. Trimming shortened V by 0 bases and J by 6 bases, and 12 bases separated the two germline ends. The CDR3 region has the DNA TGCGCCAGCAGCCAAGAGGTCAGGTGGAGCGAGCAGTACTTC. Protein sequence: CASSQEVRWSEQYF.

Turning to this clone: Other DNA variants within this sample encode the same CDR3. CDR3 protein: CASSFPLMNTEAFF. As DNA, the CDR3 is TGTGCCAGCAGTTTCCCGTTGATGAACACTGAAGCTTTCTTT. The V call is TRBV28, the J call TRBJ1-1; the D is unclear. The V end lost 3 bases, the J end lost 0 bases, and 8 bases lay between the germline ends. The CDR3 contains 14 residues. The germline CDR1 and CDR2 sequences are MDHEN and SYDVKM.

The chain carries TRBV7-6 and TRBJ2-4; TRBD1 might be the D (6 bases). V was clipped by 10 bases and J by 0 bases, with 13 bases between them. This CDR3 has 14 residues. CDR1 is SGHVS, CDR2 FNYEAQ, per germline. DNA for the CDR3: TGTGCCAACGCGAACAGGGTAGCCAAAAACATTCAGTACTTC. Its translation: CANANRVAKNIQYF.

The chain has TRBV5-1 and TRBJ1-2; D call uncertain. Germline V gives CDR1 SGHRS, CDR2 YFSETQ. The CDR3 consists of 12 residues. Trimming took off 0 bases at V and 13 bases at J, with 13 bases between the two ends. This CDR3 reads CASSLGVEDATF. The CDR3 DNA reads as TGCGCCAGCAGCTTGGGGGTGGAGGACGCCACCTTC.

The J gene is TRBJ2-4, the V gene TRBV19, with a tentative D call TRBD2 (5 bases). V was clipped by 3 bases and J by 6 bases, with 9 bases between them. The germline CDR1 and CDR2 sequences are LNHDA and SQIVND (reference sequence). The CDR3 is made up of 13 amino acids. CDR3 loop: CASSIGGLNIQYF. CDR3 coding DNA: TGTGCCAGTAGTATCGGTGGACTAAACATTCAGTACTTC.

This clone was observed a few times. V usage is TRBV29-1 and J usage is TRBJ1-4; possible D gene TRBD1, 5 bases. Germline CDR1 reads SQVTM; CDR2 reads ANQGSEA. The CDR3 is made up of 14 amino acids. Trimming cost V 6 bases and J 4 bases, with 15 bases left between them. CDR3 nucleotide sequence: TGCAGCGTCATCCTCGACAGCCGTAATGAAAAACTGTTTTTT. This gives the protein CSVILDSRNEKLFF. Supplemented by reference TRBV29-1 and TRBJ1-4, the full variable domain reads SAVISQKPSRDICQRGTSLTIQCQVDSQVTMMFWYRQQPGQSLTLIATANQGSEATYESGFVIDKFPISRPNLTFSTLTVSNMSPEDSSIYLCSVILDSRNEKLFFGSGTQLSVL.

This chain links TRBV14 with TRBJ2-2, with a tentative D call TRBD1 (6 bases). The CDR3 is made up of 17 amino acids. Between the trimmed V and J ends, which lost 4 bases and 0 bases, there was a span of 15 bases. Per the germline V gene, CDR1 is SGHDN and CDR2 is FVKESK. CDR3 in DNA: TGTGCCAGCAGCCGAGGGACACCTAATCCGAACACCGGGGAGCTGTTTTTT. Translation gives CASSRGTPNPNTGELFF.

The gene calls are TRBV5-8 and TRBJ1-5; TRBD1 agrees at 12 bases. The J segment lost 3 bases and the V segment lost 7 bases, leaving 2 bases of the junction unmatched. The CDR3 loop spans 14 amino acids. Germline lookup yields CDR1 SGHTS and CDR2 YDEGEE. CDR3 DNA: TGTGCCAGCGGGACAGGGGGCCTCAATCAGCCCCAGCATTTT. Protein: CASGTGGLNQPQHF.

The rearrangement joins TRBV7-9 to TRBJ2-7; D ambiguous. Trimming took 4 bases from V and 0 from J, leaving 7 bases between them. The germline V gene encodes CDR1 SEHNR and CDR2 FQNEAQ (reference sequence). CDR3 length: 13 amino acids. CDR3 DNA: TGTGCCAGCAGCTATACCCCCTCCTACGAGCAGTACTTC. Its translation is CASSYTPSYEQYF.

This chain links TRBV4-1 with TRBJ2-7; either TRBD1 or TRBD2 may fit D (5 bases each). The CDR3 loop spans 16 amino acids. Trimming took 3 bases from V and 3 from J, leaving 18 bases between them. CDR1 is MGHRA and CDR2 is YSYEKL in the germline V gene. CDR3 sequence (DNA): TGCGCCAGCAGCCACCCTAAAGGGACGGTAAACTACGAGCAGTACTTC. This sequence encodes CASSHPKGTVNYEQYF.

The gene calls are TRBV14 and TRBJ2-1, with 8 bases matching TRBD2. There are 19 residues in the CDR3. Germline V CDR1 and CDR2: SGHDN, FVKESK. The V and J ends lost 2 bases and 0 bases, in that order; junction bases with no gene match: 12. CDR3 sequence: CASSQFSGIFISSYNEQFF. The DNA for the CDR3 is TGTGCCAGCAGCCAATTTAGCGGGATTTTTATAAGCTCCTACAATGAGCAGTTCTTC.

The rearrangement links TRBV7-8 to TRBJ2-7, with D unresolved. The V end was cut by 1 base, the J end by 3 bases, with 4 bases between. Germline V gene sequence: CDR1 SGHVS, CDR2 FQNEAQ. This CDR3 region has 12 residues. CDR3 in amino acids: CASSLEDYEQYF. In nucleotides, the CDR3 is TGTGCCAGCAGCTTAGAAGACTACGAGCAGTACTTC.

This chain uses TRBV7-9 with TRBJ1-2; 7 bases are a match to TRBD1. Germline lookup yields CDR1 SEHNR and CDR2 FQNEAQ (reference sequence). The length of the CDR3 is 16 residues. With 5 bases clipped from V and 4 bases from J, the junction kept 13 bases outside the gene matches. CDR3 region: CASSLRTGPNGYGYTF. CDR3 DNA sequence: TGTGCCAGCAGCCTAAGGACAGGCCCCAACGGCTATGGCTACACCTTC.

Turning to this clone: The sample has other DNA sequences that encode this CDR3 too. The chain is built from TRBV30 and TRBJ1-2, with a tentative D call TRBD1 (6 bases). The V end lost 5 bases, the J end lost 2 bases, and 9 bases lay between the germline ends. The CDR3 extends over 12 amino acids. Germline V CDR1 and CDR2: GTSNPN, SVGIG (reference sequence). In DNA, the CDR3 is TGTGCCTGGGGTACAGGGAACTATGGCTACACCTTC. Translating it yields CAWGTGNYGYTF.

The V call is TRBV6-5, the J call TRBJ2-7; D is possibly TRBD2 (5 bases). Germline CDR1 MNHEY, CDR2 SVGAGI. V was clipped by 7 bases and J by 7 bases, with 17 bases between them. The CDR3 consists of 13 residues. CDR3 protein: CASTYRNGKEQYF. The DNA for the CDR3 is TGTGCCAGCACCTACCGGAACGGGAAAGAGCAGTACTTC.

This clone was picked up one time. The V gene is TRBV6-6, the J gene TRBJ1-1; TRBD1 agrees at 9 bases. The germline V gene encodes CDR1 MNHNY and CDR2 SVGAGI (reference sequence). The CDR3 totals 14 residues. J lost 7 bases, V lost 2 bases, and 5 bases had no gene match. The CDR3 loop is CASSYPSTGGEAFF. Written as DNA, the CDR3 is TGTGCCAGCAGTTACCCGTCGACAGGGGGTGAAGCTTTCTTT.

The chain uses TRBV5-1 and TRBJ2-7; TRBD2 matches at 8 bases. This CDR3 has 15 residues. J gave up 6 bases and V 2 bases, and 10 bases lay outside the gene matches. The V gene's germline CDR1 is SGHRS and CDR2 YFSETQ. As DNA, the CDR3 is TGCGCCAGCAGCTTCTGGTCGGGAGGGCGTAGCGAGCAGTACTTC. Protein: CASSFWSGGRSEQYF.

This clone came up once. J is TRBJ2-5 and V is TRBV2; D may correspond to TRBD1 or TRBD2 (5 bases each). V was pared by 4 bases and J by 4 bases, with 7 bases between. Germline-derived CDR1 and CDR2 are SNHLY and FYNNEI. The CDR3 has 12 residues. The chain's CDR3 is CASSGGAETQYF. CDR3 bases: TGTGCCAGCAGTGGAGGGGCAGAGACCCAGTACTTC.

This chain uses TRBV6-1 with TRBJ2-5; no reliable D call. Germline V gene data show CDR1 as MNHNS and CDR2 as SASEGT. The ends were cut back, 1 base at V and 5 bases at J, with 11 bases in the middle. The CDR3 totals 14 residues. The DNA of the CDR3 is TGTGCCAGCAGTGAAGGCGCCGCCGGCGAGACCCAGTACTTC. Amino acids: CASSEGAAGETQYF.

To note about this clone: The same CDR3 is also encoded by other DNA sequences in this sample. The J gene is TRBJ2-7, the V gene TRBV7-9; D ambiguous. This CDR3 contains 12 residues. Trimming removed 1 base from V and 1 base from J, with 2 bases in between. Germline values: CDR1 SEHNR, CDR2 FQNEAQ (reference sequence). Here the CDR3 reads CASSLVSYEQYF. DNA for the CDR3: TGTGCCAGCAGCTTAGTTTCCTACGAGCAGTACTTC.

With regard to this clone: This sample includes further DNA sequences coding for the same CDR3. This chain links TRBV2 with TRBJ1-4, with 10 bases lining up with TRBD1. The CDR3 runs to 14 residues. Germline V CDR1 and CDR2: SNHLY, FYNNEI. The J segment lost 8 bases and the V segment lost 5 bases, leaving 5 bases of the junction unmatched. The CDR3 DNA follows: TGTGCCAGCAGTCGGGACAGGGGTGGGGAAAAACTGTTTTTT. Protein: CASSRDRGGEKLFF.

The chain recombines TRBV5-5 with TRBJ1-1; no clear D gene. The CDR3 is 16 amino acids. V lost 1 base, J lost 2 bases, and 15 bases lay in between. Germline V gene data show CDR1 as SGHKS and CDR2 as YYEKEE (reference sequence). The CDR3 DNA is TGTGCCAGCAGCTTGCAACGCCATATTCTCAACACTGAAGCTTTCTTT. Its protein is CASSLQRHILNTEAFF. Together with reference TRBV5-5 and TRBJ1-1, the CDR3 gives the full variable domain: DAGVTQSPTHLIKTRGQQVTLRCSPISGHKSVSWYQQVLGQGPQFIFQYYEKEERGRGNFPDRFSARQFPNYSSELNVNALLLGDSALYLCASSLQRHILNTEAFFGQGTRLTVV.

V is TRBV5-1 and J is TRBJ1-4; D call uncertain. V shed 3 bases and J shed 11 bases, with 20 bases lying between them. This CDR3 is 15 amino acids long. CDR1 SGHRS and CDR2 YFSETQ come from the germline V gene. This chain's CDR3 is CASSSDLRHNGKLFF. Here the CDR3 DNA reads TGCGCCAGCAGCTCGGACCTCCGGCACAACGGGAAACTGTTTTTT.

This chain joins TRBV28 and TRBJ1-6, with TRBD1 identical over 10 bases. In germline, CDR1 is MDHEN, CDR2 SYDVKM. The trim removed 4 bases at V and 10 bases at J, leaving 4 bases unmatched. The CDR3 length is 14 residues. CDR3 bases: TGTGCCAGCAGTTCCGGGACAGGGGTCTCACCCCTCCACTTT. Amino acids: CASSSGTGVSPLHF.